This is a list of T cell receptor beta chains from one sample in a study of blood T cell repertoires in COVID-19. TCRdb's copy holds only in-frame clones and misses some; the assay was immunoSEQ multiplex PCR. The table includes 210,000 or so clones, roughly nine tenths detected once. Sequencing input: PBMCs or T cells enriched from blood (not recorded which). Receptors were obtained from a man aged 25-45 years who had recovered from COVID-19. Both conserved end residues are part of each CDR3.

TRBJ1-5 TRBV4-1 CASSQVQGNQPQHF
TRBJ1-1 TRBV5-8 CASSFRDRGAFF
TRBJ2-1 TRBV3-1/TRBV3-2 CASSQDSPGLAGLIEQFF
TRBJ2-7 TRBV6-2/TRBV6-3 CASSSLTGALYEQYF
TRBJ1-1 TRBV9 CASSGREGYTEAFF
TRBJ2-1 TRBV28 CASSPLGDRWDNEQFF
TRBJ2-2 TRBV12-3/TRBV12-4 CASSLPVSRELFF
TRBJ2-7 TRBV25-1 CATGTAYEQYF
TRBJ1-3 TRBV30 CAWSVHTSGNTIYF
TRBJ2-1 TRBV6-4 CASSDSTSGSNEQFF
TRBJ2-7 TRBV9 CASTRQGNEQYF
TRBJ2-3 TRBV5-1 CASSLSTSGRMRHSRTQYF
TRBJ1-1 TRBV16 CASSRVNTEAFF
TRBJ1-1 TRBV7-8 CASSLGQGRKEAFF
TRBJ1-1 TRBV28 CASRPGGARSEAFF
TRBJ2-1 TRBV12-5 CASGLAPGSYNEQFF
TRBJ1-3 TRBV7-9 CASSYNEGNTIYF
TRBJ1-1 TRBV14 CASSSQGAWFTEAFF
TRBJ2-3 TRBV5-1 CASSGGFSGSTDTQYF
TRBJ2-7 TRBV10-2 CASVRGRQSYEQYF
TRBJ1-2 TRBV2 CASSEALRGFGYTF
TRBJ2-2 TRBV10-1 CASSEGQKGNTGELFF
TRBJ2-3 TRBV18 CASSATGTAMMDTQYF
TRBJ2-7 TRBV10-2 CASKGGRMSYEQYF
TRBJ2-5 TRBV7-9 CASSFGTGEQYF
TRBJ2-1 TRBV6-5 CASSPWGPQGNEQFF
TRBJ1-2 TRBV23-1 CASSHGDGYTF
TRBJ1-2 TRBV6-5 CASSYGTGENIF
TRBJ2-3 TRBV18 CASATGMDSDTQYF
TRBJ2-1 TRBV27 CASRISSGHTSWNEQFF
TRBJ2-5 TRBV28 CASSLISERWTQYF
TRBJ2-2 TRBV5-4 CASSWQGVNTGELFF
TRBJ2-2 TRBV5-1 CASSFQGDGELFF
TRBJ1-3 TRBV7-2 CASTEPGNTIYF
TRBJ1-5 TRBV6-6 CASNTGGGQPQHF
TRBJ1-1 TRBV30 CAWNPAWTGAFF
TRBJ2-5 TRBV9 CASSVSGFRAETQYF
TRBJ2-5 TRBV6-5 CALGSSRETQYF
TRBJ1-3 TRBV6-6 CASSEFAGNTIYF
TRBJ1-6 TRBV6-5 CASRTGYFGSPLHF
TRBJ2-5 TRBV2 CASGLEVGETQYF
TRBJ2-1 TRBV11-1 CASSAWTSGWSGEQFF
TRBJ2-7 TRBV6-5 CASSYLAERTYEQYF
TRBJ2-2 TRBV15 CATSFGSNTGELFF
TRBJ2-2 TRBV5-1 CASSLGLASTGELFF
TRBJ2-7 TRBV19 CASSIVYGRAGEQYF
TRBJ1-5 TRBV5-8 CASTSGQPNQPQHF
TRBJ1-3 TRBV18 CASSSLAGNGNTIYF
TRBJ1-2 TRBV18 CASSPPSVHYGYTF
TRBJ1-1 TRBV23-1 CASSPTLGRAEAFF